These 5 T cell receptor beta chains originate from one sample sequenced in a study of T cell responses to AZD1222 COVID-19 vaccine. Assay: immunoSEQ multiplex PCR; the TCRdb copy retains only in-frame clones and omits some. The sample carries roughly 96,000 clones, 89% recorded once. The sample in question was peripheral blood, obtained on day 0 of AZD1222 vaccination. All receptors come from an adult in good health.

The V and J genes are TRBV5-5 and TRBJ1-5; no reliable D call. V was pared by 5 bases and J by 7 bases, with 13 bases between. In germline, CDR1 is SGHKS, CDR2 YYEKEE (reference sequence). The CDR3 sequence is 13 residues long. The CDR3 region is CASSPNAGQPQHF. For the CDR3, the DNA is TGTGCCAGCAGTCCGAATGCGGGGCAGCCCCAGCATTTT. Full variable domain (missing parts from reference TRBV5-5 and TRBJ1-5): DAGVTQSPTHLIKTRGQQVTLRCSPISGHKSVSWYQQVLGQGPQFIFQYYEKEERGRGNFPDRFSARQFPNYSSELNVNALLLGDSALYLCASSPNAGQPQHFGDGTRLSIL.

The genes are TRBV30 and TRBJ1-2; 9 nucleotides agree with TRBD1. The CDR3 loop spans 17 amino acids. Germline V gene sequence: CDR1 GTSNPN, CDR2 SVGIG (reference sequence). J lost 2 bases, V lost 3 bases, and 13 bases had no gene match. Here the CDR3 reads CAWRYQPGQGRNYGYTF. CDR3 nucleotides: TGTGCCTGGAGATACCAGCCGGGACAGGGTCGGAACTATGGCTACACCTTC.

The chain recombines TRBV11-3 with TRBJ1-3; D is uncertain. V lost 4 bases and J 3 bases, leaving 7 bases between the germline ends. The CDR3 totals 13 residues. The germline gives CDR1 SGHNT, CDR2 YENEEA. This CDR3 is CASSSSGGNTIYF. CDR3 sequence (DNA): TGTGCCAGCAGCTCTTCCGGTGGAAACACCATATATTTT.

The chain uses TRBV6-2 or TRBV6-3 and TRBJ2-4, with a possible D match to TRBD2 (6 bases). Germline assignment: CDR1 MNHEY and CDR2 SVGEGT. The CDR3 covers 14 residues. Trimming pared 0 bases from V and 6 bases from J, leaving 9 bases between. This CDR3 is CASSYSREINIQYF. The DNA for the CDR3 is TGTGCCAGCAGTTACTCCCGGGAGATAAACATTCAGTACTTC.

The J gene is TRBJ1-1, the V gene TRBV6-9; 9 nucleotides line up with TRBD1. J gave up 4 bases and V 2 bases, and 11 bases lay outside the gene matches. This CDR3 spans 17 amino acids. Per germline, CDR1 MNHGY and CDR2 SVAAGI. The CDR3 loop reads CASSYPQGAQEATEAFF. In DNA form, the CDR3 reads TGTGCCAGCAGTTATCCACAGGGGGCTCAAGAGGCCACTGAAGCTTTCTTT.